This TCR beta chain is drawn from a study of shared clonotypes between healthy human individuals. On the study more broadly: Two women and a few men aged 18 to 49 served as donors.

Libraries were prepared by immunoSEQ multiplex PCR; TCRdb keeps only in-frame clonotypes and omits some of them. This table has 2 million to 3 million clones, 93% appearing once. The V gene's germline CDR1 is SGDLS and CDR2 YYNGEE. The CDR3 runs 17 residues. V lost 4 bases and J lost 2; bases outside the gene matches: 12. About this clone itself: Its target is unknown.

Study conclusions and caveats: Investigators expected sequencing depth to affect clonotype sharing among donors. Clonotypes not shared had lower generation probabilities than those common to all four donors.

Donors included only healthy HIV-negative adults lacking recent acute infections or vaccinations. The chain combines TRBV9 with TRBJ2-3, with 8 nucleotides matching TRBD1. The TCR originated in a man aged 18 to 30 in good health. Some clones in this sample may be carry-over from other donors' samples. Sequenced sample: naive CD4+ T cells from PBMCs. Subset specified: CD45RA+ positively selected. The CDR3 sequence is CASSLPPGQEFTDTQYF. As DNA, the CDR3 is TGTGCCAGCAGCCTTCCCCCGGGACAGGAATTCACAGATACGCAGTATTTT. Combining the CDR3 with reference TRBV9 and TRBJ2-3 gives the whole variable domain DSGVTQTPKHLITATGQRVTLRCSPRSGDLSVYWYQQSLDQGLQFLIQYYNGEERAKGNILERFSAQQFPDLHSELNLSSLELGDSALYFCASSLPPGQEFTDTQYFGPGTRLTVL.